Listed below are T cell receptor beta chains from one sample, sequenced in a study of Graves' ophthalmopathy and Graves' hyperthyroidism. TCRdb re-called the multiplex PCR reads through MiXCR, storing one row per CDR3 protein. The data contain some 380,000 distinct CDR3 sequences, 15% of them singletons. Sequencing was performed on peripheral blood. The receptors shown here come from a young woman with stable Graves' hyperthyroidism. Both conserved end residues are trimmed from each CDR3. D genes are given only for firm matches.

v_call	j_call	d_call	cdr3_aa
TRBV29-1	TRBJ2-7	TRBD1	SPKQGPLASYEQY
TRBV7-2	TRBJ2-5	TRBD2	ASSLGLRGETQY
TRBV10-3	TRBJ1-2	TRBD1	AISAAQGYGYT
TRBV10-3	TRBJ2-5	-	AISEEASLGETQY
TRBV12-3/TRBV12-4	TRBJ1-1	-	ASPQGGTLNTEAF
TRBV9	TRBJ2-7	TRBD2	ASSVASGGYEQY
TRBV24-1	TRBJ2-3	TRBD2	ATSDRPKSGGTDTQY
TRBV12-5	TRBJ2-7	-	ASALLVRSSYEQY
TRBV9	TRBJ1-5	-	ASSVDGFNQPQH
TRBV6-2/TRBV6-3	TRBJ1-6	-	ASSDTGYGSSPLH
TRBV6-5	TRBJ2-4	TRBD2	ASSSLRGGGRHIQY
TRBV5-5	TRBJ2-5	-	ASSLRERGGETQY
TRBV5-1	TRBJ2-2	-	ASSLLSNTGELF
TRBV11-3	TRBJ2-7	-	ASSKDRIYEQY
TRBV7-8	TRBJ1-5	-	ASSWGGLQPQH
TRBV7-8	TRBJ2-7	TRBD2	ASSLGTTPYEQY